This entry is about one TCR beta chain. Its antigen remains unidentified. One end of the junction is discordant with germline, which a read error may explain. Looked up from germline, CDR1 is MNHEY and CDR2 is SVGAGI. The CDR3 is 13 amino acids. The source of the sample is a study of cytomegalovirus exposure and HLA in healthy donors. The primer mix had 60 Vbeta and 13 Jbeta primers. Libraries were prepared by immunoSEQ multiplex PCR; TCRdb keeps only in-frame clonotypes and omits some of them. The sample yields hundreds of thousands of clones, around 80% seen once. The study, taken as a whole, reports: As immune exposure information, only CMV serostatus was available. TCR beta chains numbering 164 were designated cytomegalovirus-associated. A missense DCLRE1C variant was associated with V- and J-gene trimming of TCR beta chains in a later analysis, and an independent cohort replicated the association.

This sequence was found in a boy aged 2 to 10 in good health and CMV-seronegative. Sequencing was performed on PBMCs. V gene TRBV6-5 combines with J gene TRBJ1-1, with D possibly being TRBD1 (5 bases). The CDR3 reads CKSFDSMNTEAFF. Here the CDR3 DNA reads TGCAAGTCGTTCGACAGTATGAACACTGAAGCTTTCTTT.